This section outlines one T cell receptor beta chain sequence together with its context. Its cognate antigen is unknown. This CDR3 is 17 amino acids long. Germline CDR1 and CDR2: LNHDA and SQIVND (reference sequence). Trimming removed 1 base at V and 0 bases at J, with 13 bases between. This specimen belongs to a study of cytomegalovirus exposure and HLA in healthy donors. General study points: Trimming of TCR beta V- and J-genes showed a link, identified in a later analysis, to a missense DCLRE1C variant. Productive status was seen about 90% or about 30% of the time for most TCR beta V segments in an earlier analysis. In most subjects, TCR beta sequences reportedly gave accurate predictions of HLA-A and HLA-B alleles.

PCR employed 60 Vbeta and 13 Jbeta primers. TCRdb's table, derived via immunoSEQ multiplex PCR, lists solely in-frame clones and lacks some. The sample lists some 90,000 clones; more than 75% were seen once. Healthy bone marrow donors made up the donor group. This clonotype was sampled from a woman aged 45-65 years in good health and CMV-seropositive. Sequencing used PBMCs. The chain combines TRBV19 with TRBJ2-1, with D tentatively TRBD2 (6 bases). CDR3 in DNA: TGTGCCAGTAGTATAGGGACTACCCTTTACTCCTACAATGAGCAGTTCTTC. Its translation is CASSIGTTLYSYNEQFF.